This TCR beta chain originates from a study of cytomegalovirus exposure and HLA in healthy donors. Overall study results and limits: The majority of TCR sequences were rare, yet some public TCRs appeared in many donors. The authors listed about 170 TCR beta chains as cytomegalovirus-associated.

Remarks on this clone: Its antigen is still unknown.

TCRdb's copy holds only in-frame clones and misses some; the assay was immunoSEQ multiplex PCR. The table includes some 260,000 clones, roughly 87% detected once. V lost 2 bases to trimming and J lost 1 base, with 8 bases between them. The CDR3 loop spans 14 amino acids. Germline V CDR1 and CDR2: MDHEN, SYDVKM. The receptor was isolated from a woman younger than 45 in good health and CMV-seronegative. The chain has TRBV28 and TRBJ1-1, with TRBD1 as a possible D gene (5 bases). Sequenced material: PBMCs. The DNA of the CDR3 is TGTGCCAGCAGTTTAGCAGGGAGGAACACTGAAGCTTTCTTT. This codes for CASSLAGRNTEAFF.